These 22 T cell receptor beta chains were sequenced from one sample in a study of T-cell memory formation after mild COVID-19. TCRdb ran MiXCR on the 5' RACE reads and lists one entry per CDR3 protein. The data contain roughly 600,000 distinct CDR3 sequences, over 15% of them singletons. Source material: PBMCs or a T cell subset sorted from them (not recorded which). The receptors originated from an adult woman who had mild COVID-19 (a few samples of this study predate the infection). Cell type and time point are not known.

This clonotype was seen more than once but under ten times. V is TRBV29-1 and J is TRBJ2-1, with D perhaps matching TRBD1 or TRBD2 (6 bases each). The CDR3 length is 12 residues. V was pared by 1 base and J by 9 bases, with 10 bases between. Germline V gene data show CDR1 as SQVTM and CDR2 as ANQGSEA. CDR3 residues: CSVEGGGGEQFF. The CDR3 DNA reads as TGCAGCGTTGAAGGAGGGGGAGGTGAGCAGTTCTTC.

The chain joins TRBV12-3 or TRBV12-4 to TRBJ2-5; TRBD2 aligns across 7 bases. The CDR3 totals 13 residues. V trimming: 7 bases; J trimming: 5 bases; junction bases outside the gene matches: 7. The CDR3 DNA sequence: TGTGCCAGCACTGGGGGAGGGAGCGAGACCCAGTACTTC. This gives the protein CASTGGGSETQYF.

The rearrangement joins TRBV12-3 or TRBV12-4 to TRBJ1-2, with D possibly matching TRBD1 (5 bases). The CDR3 is 18 residues long. Trimming shortened V by 7 bases and J by 3 bases, and 27 bases separated the two germline ends. The CDR3 loop reads CASTPGPGTYSLDYGYTF. CDR3 bases: TGTGCCAGCACTCCGGGCCCAGGGACCTATTCCCTAGACTATGGCTACACCTTC.

This clonotype was seen only a few times. The V call is TRBV2, the J call TRBJ2-7, with 8 positions matching TRBD2. The V gene end was trimmed by 4 bases and the J gene end by 0 bases; junction bases not matched to a gene: 5. The CDR3 runs 15 residues. Germline lookup yields CDR1 SNHLY and CDR2 FYNNEI. The CDR3 loop reads CASSGYGRDSYEQYF. The CDR3 nucleotides are TGTGCCAGCAGTGGATACGGGAGGGACTCCTACGAGCAGTACTTC.

Worth noting for this clonotype: This sequence may be a read error, since a much larger clone differs from it by one base. The chain joins TRBV29-1 to TRBJ2-5, with 8 bases fitting TRBD1. The CDR3 covers 12 residues. CDR1 SQVTM and CDR2 ANQGSEA come from the germline V gene. CDR3 residues: CSVVTGQVTQCF. CDR3 in DNA: TGCAGCGTTGTGACGGGACAGGTGACCCAGTGCTTC.

The J gene is TRBJ2-3, the V gene TRBV7-9, with 7 bases identical to TRBD2. Germline V gene sequence: CDR1 SEHNR, CDR2 FQNEAQ (reference sequence). This CDR3 contains 17 residues. After removal of 5 bases from V and 5 bases from J, the junction contained 16 bases not matched to a gene. The CDR3 loop is CASSQRRLASAGDTQYF. CDR3 in DNA: TGTGCCAGCAGCCAGAGGAGACTAGCATCGGCTGGAGATACGCAGTATTTT.

This chain connects TRBV18 to TRBJ2-6; TRBD2 matches 7 bases. Germline CDR1 KGHSH, CDR2 LQKENI. The V segment lost 5 bases and the J segment 1 base; nucleotides outside the gene matches: 5. CDR3 size: 16 residues. The CDR3 bases are TGTGCCAGCTCAGACCGGCGGGAGTCTGGGGCCAACGTCCTGACTTTC. Its protein is CASSDRRESGANVLTF.

This chain links TRBV10-3 with TRBJ2-3; 8 bases match TRBD1. V lost 6 bases, J lost 5 bases, and 7 bases stayed unmatched. Germline V gives CDR1 ENHRY, CDR2 SYGVKD. This CDR3 is 14 amino acids long. Here the CDR3 reads CAISQDRERDTQYF. DNA of the CDR3: TGTGCCATCAGCCAGGACAGGGAGAGAGATACGCAGTATTTT.

This clonotype showed up just once. The chain carries TRBV11-3 and TRBJ2-5; D unresolved. This CDR3 region has 11 residues. Germline V gene data show CDR1 as SGHNT and CDR2 as YENEEA. V was clipped by 5 bases and J by 5 bases, with 6 bases between them. As DNA, the CDR3 is TGTGCCAGCAGCCGCTCGGAGACCCAGTACTTC. Translated, it gives CASSRSETQYF.

At least ten counts were recorded for this clonotype. The chain combines TRBV5-4 with TRBJ2-5, with TRBD1 identical over 9 bases. The CDR3 runs to 16 residues. J was trimmed by 4 bases and V by 4 bases; bases with no gene match: 11. CDR1 and CDR2 (germline): SGHNT, YYREEE (reference sequence). CDR3 loop: CASSHEPRQGGETQYF. CDR3 DNA sequence: TGTGCCAGCAGCCATGAGCCACGACAGGGGGGAGAGACCCAGTACTTC. Combining the CDR3 with reference TRBV5-4 and TRBJ2-5 gives the whole variable domain ETGVTQSPTHLIKTRGQQVTLRCSSQSGHNTVSWYQQALGQGPQFIFQYYREEENGRGNFPPRFSGLQFPNYSSELNVNALELDDSALYLCASSHEPRQGGETQYFGPGTRLLVL.

The chain employs TRBV7-3 and TRBJ2-3; perhaps D is TRBD1 or TRBD2 (5 bases each). Germline V lookup: CDR1 SGHTA, CDR2 FQGTGA. The CDR3 extends over 15 amino acids. V was clipped by 2 bases and J by 3 bases, with 12 bases between them. The CDR3 nucleotides are TGTGCCAGCAGCTTATACGGGGCCGTTACAGATACGCAGTATTTT. This gives the protein CASSLYGAVTDTQYF.

Many counts were recorded for this clonotype. CDR3 residues: CASSLVPSGGETQYF. The CDR3 DNA follows: TGTGCCAGCAGCTTAGTGCCTAGCGGTGGAGAGACCCAGTACTTC. The gene calls are TRBV7-2 and TRBJ2-5; 7 nucleotides match TRBD2. Germline V gives CDR1 SGHTA, CDR2 FQGNSA. The V segment lost 1 base and the J segment 4 bases; nucleotides outside the gene matches: 6. The CDR3 extends over 15 amino acids.

The chain links TRBV21-1 to TRBJ2-5; TRBD2 is the table's D call, not checked against the DNA. TRBV21-1 is a known pseudogene. The CDR3 totals 12 residues. In DNA form, the CDR3 reads TGTGACTGGGCCCTAAGCAAAGAGACCCAGTACTTC. It is translated as CDWALSKETQYF.

The sample holds a few counts of this clonotype. The chain carries TRBV30 and TRBJ2-1; D is ambiguous. From germline, CDR1 is GTSNPN and CDR2 SVGIG (reference sequence). This CDR3 region has 14 residues. V lost 6 bases and J 0 bases, leaving 12 bases between the germline ends. The CDR3 DNA follows: TGTGCCTGCCTGGACGGCCGCTCCTACAATGAGCAGTTCTTC. Its protein is CACLDGRSYNEQFF. The complete variable domain, with remaining parts taken from reference TRBV30 and TRBJ2-1, reads SQTIHQWPATLVQPVGSPLSLECTVEGTSNPNLYWYRQAAGRGLQLLFYSVGIGQISSEVPQNLSASRPQDRQFILSSKKLLLSDSGFYLCACLDGRSYNEQFFGPGTRLTVL.

This clonotype showed up just a few times. The chain joins TRBV13 to TRBJ2-7; D is possibly TRBD1 (6 bases). The germline V and J ends were trimmed by 2 bases and 1 base, with 12 bases remaining between them. This CDR3 has 15 residues. In germline, CDR1 is PRHDT, CDR2 FYEKMQ (reference sequence). The CDR3 spells CASSLQGSRSYEQYF. CDR3 bases: TGTGCCAGCAGCTTACAGGGGTCGCGGTCCTACGAGCAGTACTTC.

The V call is TRBV7-9, the J call TRBJ2-5; 8 bases align to TRBD1. CDR1 is SEHNR, CDR2 FQNEAQ, per germline (reference sequence). V lost 5 bases and J lost 5; bases outside the gene matches: 13. CDR3 length: 16 amino acids. The CDR3 here is CASSQDGQGARETQYF. The CDR3 DNA reads as TGTGCCAGCAGCCAAGACGGACAGGGAGCCCGGGAGACCCAGTACTTC.

This chain uses TRBV24-1 with TRBJ2-1; D perhaps matches TRBD1 (5 bases). Germline CDR1 and CDR2: KGHDR and SFDVKD. V lost 9 bases and J 5 bases, leaving 10 bases between the germline ends. The CDR3 spans 12 residues. CDR3 protein: CATQDSDNEQFF. The CDR3 nucleotides read TGTGCCACCCAAGACAGTGACAATGAGCAGTTCTTC.

The rearrangement joins TRBV5-5 to TRBJ1-1; D unclear. CDR1 is SGHKS and CDR2 is YYEKEE in the germline V gene (reference sequence). The CDR3 extends over 15 amino acids. V was pared by 2 bases and J by 6 bases, with 17 bases between. The CDR3 loop reads CASSFRTLVGPEAFF. The CDR3 DNA follows: TGTGCCAGCAGCTTTCGTACCTTAGTGGGCCCTGAAGCTTTCTTT.

This clonotype was counted between two and nine times. This chain's CDR3 is CASSYLAGVLNEQFF. The CDR3 DNA reads TGTGCCAGCAGTTACCTAGCGGGAGTGTTGAATGAGCAGTTCTTC. The V gene is TRBV6-2 or TRBV6-3, the J gene TRBJ2-1; 10 nucleotides agree with TRBD2. The CDR3 sequence is 15 residues long. The germline V gene has CDR1 MNHEY and CDR2 SVGEGT. The J segment lost 7 bases and the V segment lost 2 bases, leaving 5 bases of the junction unmatched.

This chain joins TRBV15 and TRBJ2-5; D gene ambiguous. The CDR3 covers 12 residues. The germline V gene has CDR1 LNHNV and CDR2 YYDKDF (reference sequence). V lost 6 bases, J lost 3 bases, and 8 bases lay in between. CDR3 protein: CATSNGKETQYF. CDR3 nucleotides: TGTGCCACCAGTAATGGGAAAGAGACCCAGTACTTC.

V and J are TRBV6-5 and TRBJ2-7; tentatively, D is TRBD1 (6 bases). There are 14 residues in the CDR3. Germline V gene data show CDR1 as MNHEY and CDR2 as SVGAGI. Between the trimmed V and J ends, which lost 10 bases and 0 bases, there was a span of 16 bases. The chain's CDR3 is CATSGQLSSYEQYF. CDR3 DNA sequence: TGTGCCACTTCCGGACAGCTCAGCTCCTACGAGCAGTACTTC.

The chain uses TRBV7-8 and TRBJ2-4; 8 bases map to TRBD2. Trimming took 3 bases from V and 4 from J; bases not matched to a gene: 8. CDR3 length: 16 residues. Per the germline V gene, CDR1 is SGHVS and CDR2 is FQNEAQ. The CDR3 bases are TGTGCCAGCAGCTTGGTGGGGCGGGAGGTAAAAAACATTCAGTACTTC. Protein product: CASSLVGREVKNIQYF.